This T cell receptor (beta chain) was identified in a study of T cell changes during pregnancy in multiple sclerosis. Method: immunoSEQ multiplex PCR; TCRdb's copy keeps in-frame clones and lacks some. The sample gives over 30,000 clones, about 90% of which show up once; roughly 3.5% is in the top ten. The CDR3 sequence is 15 residues long. In germline, CDR1 is MNHNS, CDR2 SASEGT. V gave up 1 base and J gave up 9 bases; unmatched junction bases: 8. This TCR was recovered from a female donor with multiple sclerosis, enrolled in a pregnancy study. Sequenced here: CD8+ T cells from peripheral blood mononuclear cells, sampled in the third trimester of pregnancy. V gene TRBV6-1 combines with J gene TRBJ2-1; 8 bases map to TRBD1. DNA of the CDR3: TGTGCCAGCAGTGAAGTACAGGGGGTTCGGTTTGAGCAGTTCTTC. Translation gives CASSEVQGVRFEQFF.